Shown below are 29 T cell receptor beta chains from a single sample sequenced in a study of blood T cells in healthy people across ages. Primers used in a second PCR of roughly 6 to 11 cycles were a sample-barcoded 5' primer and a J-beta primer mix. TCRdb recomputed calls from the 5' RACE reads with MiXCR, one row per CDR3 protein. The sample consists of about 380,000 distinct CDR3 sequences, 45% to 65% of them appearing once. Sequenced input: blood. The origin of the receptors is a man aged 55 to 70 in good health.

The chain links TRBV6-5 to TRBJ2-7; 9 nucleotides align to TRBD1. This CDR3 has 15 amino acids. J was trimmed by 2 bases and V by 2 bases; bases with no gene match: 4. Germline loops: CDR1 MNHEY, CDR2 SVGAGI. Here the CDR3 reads CASSYRGTGTYEQYF. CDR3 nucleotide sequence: TGTGCCAGCAGTTACAGGGGGACAGGGACCTACGAGCAGTACTTC.

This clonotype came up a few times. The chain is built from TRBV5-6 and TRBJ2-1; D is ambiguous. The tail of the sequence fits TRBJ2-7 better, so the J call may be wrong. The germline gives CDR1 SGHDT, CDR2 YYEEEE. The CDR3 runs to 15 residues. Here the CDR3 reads CASSLVLSSYNEQYF. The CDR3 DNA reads TGTGCCAGCAGCTTGGTACTGAGCTCCTACAATGAGCAGTACTTC.

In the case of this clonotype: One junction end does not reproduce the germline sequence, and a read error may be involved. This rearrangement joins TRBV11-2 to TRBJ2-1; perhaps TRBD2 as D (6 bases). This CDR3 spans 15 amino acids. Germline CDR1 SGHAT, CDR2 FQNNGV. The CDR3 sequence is CASSLPLAGRNEKFF. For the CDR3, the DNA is TGTGCCAGCAGCCTCCCACTAGCCGGTCGCAATGAGAAGTTCTTC.

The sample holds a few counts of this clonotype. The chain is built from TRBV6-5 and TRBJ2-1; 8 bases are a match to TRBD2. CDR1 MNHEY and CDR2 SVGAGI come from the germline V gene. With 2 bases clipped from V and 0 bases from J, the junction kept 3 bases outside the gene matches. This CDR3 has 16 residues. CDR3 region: CASSYGTSSSYNEQFF. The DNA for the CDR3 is TGTGCCAGCAGTTACGGGACTAGTTCCTCCTACAATGAGCAGTTCTTC.

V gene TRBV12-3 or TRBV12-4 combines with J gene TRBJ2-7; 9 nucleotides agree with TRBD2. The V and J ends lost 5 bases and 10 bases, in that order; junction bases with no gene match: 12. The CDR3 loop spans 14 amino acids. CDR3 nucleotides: TGTGCCAGCAGTCCGTTGGAGCGGGGGGACCAACAGTACTTC. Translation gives CASSPLERGDQQYF.

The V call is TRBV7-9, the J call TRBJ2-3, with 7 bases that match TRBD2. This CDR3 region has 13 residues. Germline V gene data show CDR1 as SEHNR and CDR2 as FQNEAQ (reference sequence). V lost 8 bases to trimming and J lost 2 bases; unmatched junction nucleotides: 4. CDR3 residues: CASGTTYTDTQYF. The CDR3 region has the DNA TGTGCCAGCGGGACTACCTACACAGATACGCAGTATTTT. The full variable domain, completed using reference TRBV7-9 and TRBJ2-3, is DTGVSQNPRHKITKRGQNVTFRCDPISEHNRLYWYRQTLGQGPEFLTYFQNEAQLEKSRLLSDRFSAERPKGSFSTLEIQRTEQGDSAMYLCASGTTYTDTQYFGPGTRLTVL.

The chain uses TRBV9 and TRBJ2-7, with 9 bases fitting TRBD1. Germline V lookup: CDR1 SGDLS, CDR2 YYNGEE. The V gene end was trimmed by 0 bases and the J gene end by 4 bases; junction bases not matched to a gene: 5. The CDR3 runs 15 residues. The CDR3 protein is CASSVAWTGDYEQYF. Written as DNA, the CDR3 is TGTGCCAGCAGCGTAGCGTGGACAGGGGATTACGAGCAGTACTTC.

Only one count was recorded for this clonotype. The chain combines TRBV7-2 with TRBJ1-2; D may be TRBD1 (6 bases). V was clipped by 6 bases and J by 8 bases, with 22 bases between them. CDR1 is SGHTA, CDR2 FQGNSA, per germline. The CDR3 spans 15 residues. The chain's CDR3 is CASSSPGNRAYGYTF. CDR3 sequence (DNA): TGTGCCAGCAGTTCCCCCGGCAACAGGGCCTACGGCTACACCTTC.

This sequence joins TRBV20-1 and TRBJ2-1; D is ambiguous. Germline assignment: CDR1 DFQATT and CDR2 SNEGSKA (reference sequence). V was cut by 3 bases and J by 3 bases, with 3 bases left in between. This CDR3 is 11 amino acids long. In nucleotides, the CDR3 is TGCAGTGCTAGGGACTACAATGAGCAGTTCTTC. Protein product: CSARDYNEQFF.

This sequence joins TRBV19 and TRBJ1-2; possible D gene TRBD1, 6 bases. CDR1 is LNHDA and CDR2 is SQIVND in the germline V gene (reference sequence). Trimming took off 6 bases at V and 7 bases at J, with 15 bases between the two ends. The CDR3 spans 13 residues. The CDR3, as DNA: TGTGCCAGTAGCAAACAGGGCTGCGTTGGCTACACCTTC. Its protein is CASSKQGCVGYTF.

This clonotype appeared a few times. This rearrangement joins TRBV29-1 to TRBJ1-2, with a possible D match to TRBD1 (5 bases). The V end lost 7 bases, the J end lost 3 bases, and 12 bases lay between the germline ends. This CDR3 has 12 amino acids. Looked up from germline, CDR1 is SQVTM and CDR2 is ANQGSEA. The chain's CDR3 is CSARRGDYGYTF. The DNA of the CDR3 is TGCAGCGCCCGCCGGGGCGACTATGGCTACACCTTC.

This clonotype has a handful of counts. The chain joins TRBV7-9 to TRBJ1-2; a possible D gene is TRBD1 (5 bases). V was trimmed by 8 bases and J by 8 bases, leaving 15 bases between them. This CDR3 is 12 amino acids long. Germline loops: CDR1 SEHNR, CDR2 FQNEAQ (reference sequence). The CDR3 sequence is CASSPGGRGYTF. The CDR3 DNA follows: TGTGCCAGCTCGCCGGGGGGTCGGGGCTACACCTTC.

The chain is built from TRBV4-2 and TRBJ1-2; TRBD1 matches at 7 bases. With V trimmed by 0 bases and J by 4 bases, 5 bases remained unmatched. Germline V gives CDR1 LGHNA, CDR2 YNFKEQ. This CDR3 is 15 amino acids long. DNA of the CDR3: TGTGCCAGCAGCCAAGAAGGGGGCGCAGGCTATGGCTACACCTTC. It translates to CASSQEGGAGYGYTF.

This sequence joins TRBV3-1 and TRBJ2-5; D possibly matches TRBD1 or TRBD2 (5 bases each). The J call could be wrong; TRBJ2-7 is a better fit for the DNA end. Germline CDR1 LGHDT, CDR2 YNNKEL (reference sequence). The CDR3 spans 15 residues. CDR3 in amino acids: CASSQEGRDGSEQYF. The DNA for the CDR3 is TGTGCCAGCAGCCAAGAAGGCAGGGACGGTAGCGAGCAGTACTTC.

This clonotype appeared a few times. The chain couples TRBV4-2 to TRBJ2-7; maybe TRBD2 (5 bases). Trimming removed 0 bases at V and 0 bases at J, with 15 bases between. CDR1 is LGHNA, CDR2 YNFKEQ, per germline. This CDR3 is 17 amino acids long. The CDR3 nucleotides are TGTGCCAGCAGCCAAGAAAAGGTGGGGAGTTACTCCTACGAGCAGTACTTC. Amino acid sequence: CASSQEKVGSYSYEQYF.

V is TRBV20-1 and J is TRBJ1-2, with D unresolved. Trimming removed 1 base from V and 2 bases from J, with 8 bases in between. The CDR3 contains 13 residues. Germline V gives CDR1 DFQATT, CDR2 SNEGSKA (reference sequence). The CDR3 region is CSARVLGNYGYTF. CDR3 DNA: TGCAGTGCTAGAGTTTTAGGAAACTATGGCTACACCTTC.

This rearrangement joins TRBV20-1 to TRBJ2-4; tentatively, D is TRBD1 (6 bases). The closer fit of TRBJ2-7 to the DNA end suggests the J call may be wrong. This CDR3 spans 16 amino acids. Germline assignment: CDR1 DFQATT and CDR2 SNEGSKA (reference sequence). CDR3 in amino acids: CSARDQGGPQSYEQYF. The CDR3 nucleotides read TGCAGTGCTAGAGACCAAGGGGGACCACAGTCCTACGAGCAGTACTTC.

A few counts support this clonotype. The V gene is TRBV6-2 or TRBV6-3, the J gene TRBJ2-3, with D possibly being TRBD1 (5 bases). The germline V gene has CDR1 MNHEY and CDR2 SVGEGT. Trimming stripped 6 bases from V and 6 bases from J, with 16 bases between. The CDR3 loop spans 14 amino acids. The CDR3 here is CASSPGPGADTQYF. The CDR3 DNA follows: TGTGCCAGCAGCCCCGGCCCTGGGGCCGATACGCAGTATTTT.

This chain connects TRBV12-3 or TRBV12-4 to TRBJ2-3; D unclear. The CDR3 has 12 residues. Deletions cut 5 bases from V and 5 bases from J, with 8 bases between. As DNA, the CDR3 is TGTGCCAGCAGTCCAGGTCTAGATACGCAGTATTTT. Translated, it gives CASSPGLDTQYF.

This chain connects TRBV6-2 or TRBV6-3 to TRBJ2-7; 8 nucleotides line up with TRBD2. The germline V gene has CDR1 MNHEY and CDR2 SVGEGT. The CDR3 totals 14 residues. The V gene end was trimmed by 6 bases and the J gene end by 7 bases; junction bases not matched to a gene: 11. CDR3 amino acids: CASSGTRPLREQYF. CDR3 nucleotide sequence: TGTGCCAGCAGCGGGACTAGACCTCTGAGGGAGCAGTACTTC.

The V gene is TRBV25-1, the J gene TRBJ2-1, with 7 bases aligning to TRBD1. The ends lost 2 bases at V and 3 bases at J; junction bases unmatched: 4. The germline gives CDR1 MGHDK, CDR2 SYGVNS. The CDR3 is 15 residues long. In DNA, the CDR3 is TGTGCCAGCAGTGAAAGGGACAGAGTCTACAATGAGCAGTTCTTC. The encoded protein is CASSERDRVYNEQFF.

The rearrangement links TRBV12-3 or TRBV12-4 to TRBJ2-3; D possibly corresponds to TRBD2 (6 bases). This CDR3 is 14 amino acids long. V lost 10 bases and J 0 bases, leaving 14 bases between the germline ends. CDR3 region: CATRPGLSTDTQYF. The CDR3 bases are TGTGCCACCCGACCGGGACTCAGCACAGATACGCAGTATTTT.

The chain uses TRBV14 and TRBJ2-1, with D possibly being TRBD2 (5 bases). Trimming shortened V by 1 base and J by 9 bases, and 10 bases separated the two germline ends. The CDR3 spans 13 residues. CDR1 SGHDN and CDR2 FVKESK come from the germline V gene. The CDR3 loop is CASSQGTFSEQFF. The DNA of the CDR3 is TGTGCCAGCAGCCAAGGGACTTTCAGTGAGCAGTTCTTC.

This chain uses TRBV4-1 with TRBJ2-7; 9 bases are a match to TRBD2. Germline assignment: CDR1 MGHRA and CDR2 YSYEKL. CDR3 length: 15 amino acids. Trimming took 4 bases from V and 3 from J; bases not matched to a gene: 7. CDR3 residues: CASSRSLAGIYEQYF. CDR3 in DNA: TGCGCCAGCAGCCGTTCCCTAGCGGGAATCTACGAGCAGTACTTC.

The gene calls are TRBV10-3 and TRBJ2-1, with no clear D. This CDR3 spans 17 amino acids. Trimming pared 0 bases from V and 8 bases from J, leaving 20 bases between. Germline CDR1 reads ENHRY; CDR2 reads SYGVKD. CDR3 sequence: CAISESPGLGVGDEQFF. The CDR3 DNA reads TGTGCCATCAGTGAGTCCCCAGGTTTGGGCGTTGGGGATGAGCAGTTCTTC.

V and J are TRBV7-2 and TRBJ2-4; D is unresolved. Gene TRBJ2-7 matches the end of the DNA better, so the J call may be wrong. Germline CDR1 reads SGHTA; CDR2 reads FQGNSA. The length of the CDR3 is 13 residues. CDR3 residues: CASSLAAPYEQYF. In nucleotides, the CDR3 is TGTGCCAGCAGCTTAGCGGCACCTTACGAGCAGTACTTC.

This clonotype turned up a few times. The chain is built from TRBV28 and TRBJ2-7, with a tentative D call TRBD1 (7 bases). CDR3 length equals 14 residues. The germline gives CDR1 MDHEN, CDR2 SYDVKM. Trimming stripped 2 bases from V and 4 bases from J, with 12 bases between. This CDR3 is CASSLEQGRYEQYF. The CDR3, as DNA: TGTGCCAGCAGTTTAGAACAGGGGAGGTACGAGCAGTACTTC.

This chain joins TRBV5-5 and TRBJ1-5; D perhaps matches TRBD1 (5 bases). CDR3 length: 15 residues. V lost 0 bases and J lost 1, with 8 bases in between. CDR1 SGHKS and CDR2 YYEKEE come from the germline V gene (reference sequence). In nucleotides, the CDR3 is TGTGCCAGCAGCTTGGTTCCAGGGAGCAATCAGCCCCAGCATTTT. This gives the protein CASSLVPGSNQPQHF. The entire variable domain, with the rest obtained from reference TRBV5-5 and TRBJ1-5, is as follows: DAGVTQSPTHLIKTRGQQVTLRCSPISGHKSVSWYQQVLGQGPQFIFQYYEKEERGRGNFPDRFSARQFPNYSSELNVNALLLGDSALYLCASSLVPGSNQPQHFGDGTRLSIL.

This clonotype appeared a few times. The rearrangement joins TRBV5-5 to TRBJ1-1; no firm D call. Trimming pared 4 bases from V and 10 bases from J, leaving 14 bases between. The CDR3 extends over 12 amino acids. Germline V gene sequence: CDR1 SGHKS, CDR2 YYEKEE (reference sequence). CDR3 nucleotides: TGTGCCAGCAGCCTTTCCGACCCTGGAGCTTTCTTT. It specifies CASSLSDPGAFF.